The rows below give T cell receptor beta chains drawn from one sample of a study of T-cell reconstitution after alpha-beta-depleted transplantation in children. TCRdb called the PCR reads again in MiXCR, with one record for every CDR3 protein. Of about 470,000 distinct CDR3 sequences in the sample, approximately 41% are singletons; the top ten hold around 29%. The starting material was PBMCs, obtained before TCRalphabeta/CD19-depleted stem cell transplant. The receptors shown here come from a girl aged 2-10 years with aplastic anemia, due to receive a stem cell transplant. Both conserved end residues are part of each CDR3. The D gene is left open where the match is weak. The listing skips clone size in some rows; elsewhere it reads once, few, many or a size class.

many TRBJ1-5 TRBD1 TRBV12-3/TRBV12-4 TGTGCCAGCACCCTGGGGGGGACAGGGGGCACTCAGCCCCAGCATTTT CASTLGGTGGTQPQHF
few TRBJ1-1 . TRBV6-2/TRBV6-3 TGTGCCAGCAGAACGGGACATCTGAACACTGAAGCTTTCTTT CASRTGHLNTEAFF
. TRBJ2-7 TRBD2 TRBV12-3/TRBV12-4 TGTGCCAGCAGTGCCGGGACTAGCTGGGGCGAGCAGTACTTC CASSAGTSWGEQYF
. TRBJ1-2 TRBD1 TRBV6-1 TGTGCCAGCAGGGCCGGGACAGGGGCTTGGAAAGGCTACACCTTC CASRAGTGAWKGYTF
. TRBJ1-2 . TRBV12-3/TRBV12-4 TGTGCCAGCAGTTTAGGGACGGTGATAGGCTACACCTTC CASSLGTVIGYTF
. TRBJ2-7 TRBD2 TRBV12-3/TRBV12-4 TGTGCCAGCAGTCGCCCGGGACTAGCGACGGTCTACGAGCAGTACTTC CASSRPGLATVYEQYF
. TRBJ1-4 TRBD1 TRBV20-1 TGCAGTGCCCTGGACAGGGAAGGCGAAAAACTGTTTTTT CSALDREGEKLFF
. TRBJ2-7 . TRBV6-2/TRBV6-3 TGTGCCAGCAGTTACCCAGTCTACGAGCAGTACTTC CASSYPVYEQYF
many TRBJ1-1 TRBD1 TRBV4-2 TGTGCCAGCAGCCCAGCCCCGACAGGGGCGAACACTGAAGCTTTCTTT CASSPAPTGANTEAFF
many TRBJ2-7 . TRBV4-2 TGTGCCAGCAGCCAAGAAGTCCAGGGTTATTACGAGCAGTACTTC CASSQEVQGYYEQYF
. TRBJ2-7 . TRBV20-1 TGCAGTGCCAAACCGGGACGGACCTACGAGCAGTACTTC CSAKPGRTYEQYF
. TRBJ2-1 TRBD2 TRBV7-9 TGTGCCAGCAGCTCCCCGCTGGGGGGGGGAAGGGACAATGAGCAGTTCTTC CASSSPLGGGRDNEQFF
. TRBJ1-4 . TRBV20-1 TGCAGTGCTAGCCCCGGAGGCAGGGGAGGTGAAAATGAAAAACTGTTTTTT CSASPGGRGGENEKLFF
. TRBJ2-3 . TRBV12-3/TRBV12-4 TGTGCCAGCAGTTTAGCGCGATTAGGGTATACGCAGTATTTT CASSLARLGYTQYF
many TRBJ2-1 . TRBV27 TGTGCCAGCAGCAGCTACCTCGGGATGGCCAATGAGCAGTTCTTC CASSSYLGMANEQFF
few TRBJ2-7 . TRBV28 TGTGCCAGCAGTCCCGGGACCGCCGGGCAGTACTTC CASSPGTAGQYF
. TRBJ2-7 . TRBV20-1 TGCAGTGCCCACGACAGGAGCTCCTACGAGCAGTACTTC CSAHDRSSYEQYF
. TRBJ1-2 TRBD1 TRBV20-1 TGCAGTGACAGCCCGGGACAGCGATATGGCTACACCTTC CSDSPGQRYGYTF
. TRBJ2-5 TRBD1 TRBV28 TGTGCCAGCAGTTTACAGGACAGGGTGAGGGAGACCCAGTACTTC CASSLQDRVRETQYF
few TRBJ2-2 . TRBV6-1 TGTGCCAGCAGAACCGGCAGGGGGGTGACCGGGGAGCTGTTTTTT CASRTGRGVTGELFF
many TRBJ2-7 . TRBV5-1 TGCGCCAGCAGCTTGGAAACTGACAGTGAGCAGTACTTC CASSLETDSEQYF
. TRBJ2-5 . TRBV20-1 TGCAGTGCTAGAGGGCGCGCCACAATTCAAGAGACCCAGTACTTC CSARGRATIQETQYF
many TRBJ2-7 . TRBV29-1 TGCAGCGGCCGGGTGGGGTACGAGCAGTACTTC CSGRVGYEQYF
. TRBJ2-7 TRBD2 TRBV28 TGTGCCAGCAGTTTATACGGGCGGGGGGCCCCCTACGAGCAGTACTTC CASSLYGRGAPYEQYF
. TRBJ2-3 . TRBV7-6 TGTGCCAGCAGCCGAAATGGTCGAGGGGGGGCCTTAGATACGCAGTATTTT CASSRNGRGGALDTQYF
. TRBJ1-6 . TRBV20-1 TGCAGTGCTGGGGTGTGGGGCGTCTATAATTCACCCCTCCACTTT CSAGVWGVYNSPLHF
. TRBJ2-1 . TRBV20-1 TGCAGTGCTAGAGATCGGAACAGAAGCTACAATGAGCAGTTCTTC CSARDRNRSYNEQFF
. TRBJ2-3 TRBD2 TRBV11-2 TGTGCCAGCAGCTTAGAAGGACTAGCTGGCACAGATACGCAGTATTTT CASSLEGLAGTDTQYF
many TRBJ2-1 . TRBV9 TGTGCCAGCAGCCGGGGTACTACCGGCCACAATGAGCAGTTCTTC CASSRGTTGHNEQFF
few TRBJ1-5 . TRBV6-5 TGTGCCAGCAGTTACTCCGGGGGGGCTCAGCCCCAGCATTTT CASSYSGGAQPQHF
few TRBJ2-2 TRBD2 TRBV6-2/TRBV6-3 TGTGCCAGCAGTTACGCTCTTGCGGGAGGGCTGATAACCGGGGAGCTGTTTTTT CASSYALAGGLITGELFF
many TRBJ2-2 TRBD2 TRBV3-1 TGTGCCAGCAGCCAAAGCGGGAGGGCCAAAACCGGGGAGCTGTTTTTT CASSQSGRAKTGELFF
once TRBJ2-3 . TRBV6-5 TGTGCCAGCAGTTACTCGTTGACTTCCTTAGACACAGATACGCAGTATTTT CASSYSLTSLDTDTQYF
few TRBJ1-2 . TRBV11-2 TGTGCCAGCAGCAGCCCAGGCCCTTATGGCTACACCTTC CASSSPGPYGYTF
many TRBJ1-2 TRBD1 TRBV20-1 TGCAGTGCTTGGGACAGGGAAGGAGCCTACTATGGCTACACCTTC CSAWDREGAYYGYTF
. TRBJ2-7 . TRBV10-3 TGTGCCATCAGTGACCTAATCCAGGGGAGGGACGAGCAGTACTTC CAISDLIQGRDEQYF
few TRBJ2-3 . TRBV7-2 TGTGCCAGCAGCTTAGCGGCCTATAGCACAGATACGCAGTATTTT CASSLAAYSTDTQYF
many TRBJ2-5 TRBD2 TRBV3-1 TGTGCCAGCAGCCCTGGAAGGCTAGCGGGGGGCCAAGAGACCCAGTACTTC CASSPGRLAGGQETQYF
. TRBJ1-5 . TRBV4-1 TGCGCCAGCAGCCAAGGGGCTTGGGAGCCCCAGCATTTT CASSQGAWEPQHF
. TRBJ2-1 . TRBV7-8 TGTGCCAGCAGCTTAAGACAGAGCTCCTACAATGAGCAGTTCTTC CASSLRQSSYNEQFF
. TRBJ2-2 . TRBV20-1 TGCAGTGCCCCGGGCGGGGCCGCGAACACCGGGGAGCTGTTTTTT CSAPGGAANTGELFF
many TRBJ2-3 TRBD2 TRBV12-3/TRBV12-4 TGTGCCAGCAGTTTAGTAGACAGGGTCCGATTAGCGGGAGGTGGGGGCACAGATACGCAGTATTTT CASSLVDRVRLAGGGGTDTQYF
. TRBJ2-7 TRBD1 TRBV15 TGTGCCACCAGCAGAGACTACACCGGGACAGGGTCCTACGAGCAGTACTTC CATSRDYTGTGSYEQYF